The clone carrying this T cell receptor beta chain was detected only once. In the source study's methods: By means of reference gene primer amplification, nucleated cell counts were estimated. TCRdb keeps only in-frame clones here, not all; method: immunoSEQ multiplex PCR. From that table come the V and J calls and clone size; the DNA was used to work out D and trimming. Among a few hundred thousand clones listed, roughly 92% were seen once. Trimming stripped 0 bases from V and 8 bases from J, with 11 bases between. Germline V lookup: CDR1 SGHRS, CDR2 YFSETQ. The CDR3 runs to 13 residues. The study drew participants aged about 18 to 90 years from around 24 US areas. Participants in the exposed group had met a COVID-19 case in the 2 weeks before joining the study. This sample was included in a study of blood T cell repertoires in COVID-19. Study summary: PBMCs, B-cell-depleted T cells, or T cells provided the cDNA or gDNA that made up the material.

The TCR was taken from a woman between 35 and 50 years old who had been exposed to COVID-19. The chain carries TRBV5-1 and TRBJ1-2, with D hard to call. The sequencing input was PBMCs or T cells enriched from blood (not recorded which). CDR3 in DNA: TGCGCCAGCAGCTTGGAGTCAGTCGGGGGCTACACCTTC. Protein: CASSLESVGGYTF.